The 10 T cell receptor beta chains below come from one sample, sequenced in a study of blood T cell repertoires in COVID-19. Generated by immunoSEQ multiplex PCR, the TCRdb table keeps only in-frame clones and is missing some. The sample contains around 150,000 clones, approximately 95% of which appear only once. Sequenced: peripheral blood. These TCRs come from a woman aged 55-70 years with COVID-19, enrolled during active disease.

CDR3 sequence reads: CASSPHSGQGDYGYTF. CDR3 in DNA: TGTGCCAGCAGCCCCCATTCGGGACAGGGGGACTATGGCTACACCTTC. The gene calls are TRBV16 and TRBJ1-2; TRBD1 aligns across 11 bases. V lost 4 bases to trimming and J lost 3 bases; unmatched junction nucleotides: 7. The CDR3 loop spans 16 amino acids. Germline V lookup: CDR1 KGHSY, CDR2 FQNENV. The complete variable domain, with remaining parts taken from reference TRBV16 and TRBJ1-2, reads GEEVAQTPKHLVRGEGQKAKLYCAPIKGHSYVFWYQQVLKNEFKFLISFQNENVFDETGMPKERFSAKCLPNSPCSLEIQATKLEDSAVYFCASSPHSGQGDYGYTFGSGTRLTVV.

The chain joins TRBV3-1 (or the pseudogene TRBV3-2) to TRBJ2-3, with 7 positions matching TRBD1. Per the germline V gene, CDR1 is LGHDT and CDR2 is YNNKEL (reference sequence). V gave up 3 bases and J gave up 6 bases; unmatched junction bases: 6. This CDR3 has 14 amino acids. CDR3 in DNA: TGTGCCAGCAGCCATCCCGACAGGGCCGATACGCAGTATTTT. Translation gives CASSHPDRADTQYF.

The chain uses TRBV7-2 and TRBJ1-2; 7 bases agree with TRBD1. CDR3 size: 15 residues. V dropped 5 bases and J dropped 1; count of bases not matched to a gene: 7. In germline, CDR1 is SGHTA, CDR2 FQGNSA. Here the CDR3 reads CASSARQGYNYGYTF. The CDR3 DNA reads as TGTGCCAGCAGCGCGAGACAGGGCTATAACTATGGCTACACCTTC.

V and J are TRBV27 and TRBJ1-5, with D perhaps TRBD1 (6 bases). The V and J ends lost 4 bases and 3 bases respectively, with 13 bases between them. The CDR3 runs 15 residues. CDR1 is MNHEY and CDR2 is SMNVEV in the germline V gene (reference sequence). The CDR3 protein is CASSSNRATNQPQHF. CDR3 bases: TGTGCCAGCAGTTCTAACAGGGCTACCAATCAGCCCCAGCATTTT.

The gene calls are TRBV29-1 and TRBJ1-2; D is perhaps TRBD1 (5 bases). The CDR3 consists of 11 residues. Germline V lookup: CDR1 SQVTM, CDR2 ANQGSEA. Trimming left V 7 bases short and J 4 bases short, with 10 bases between. The CDR3 loop is CSGGGSYGYTF. In nucleotides, the CDR3 is TGCAGCGGGGGGGGGAGCTATGGCTACACCTTC.

The CDR3 DNA sequence: TGTGCCAGCAGAGGGGGGGAGATCAACTCCTACAATGAGCAGTTCTTC. Residues: CASRGGEINSYNEQFF. This chain joins TRBV7-9 and TRBJ2-1, with D possibly being TRBD2 (7 bases). V shed 6 bases and J shed 0 bases, with 15 bases lying between them. CDR1 is SEHNR and CDR2 is FQNEAQ in the germline V gene (reference sequence). There are 16 residues in the CDR3.

The chain is built from TRBV5-6 and TRBJ1-1; the match to TRBD1 covers 11 bases. Germline V gene data show CDR1 as SGHDT and CDR2 as YYEEEE. V was clipped by 5 bases and J by 4 bases; unmatched bases: 10. The CDR3 extends over 16 amino acids. The CDR3 sequence: CASSLRDRGSSTEAFF. The CDR3 nucleotides are TGTGCCAGCAGTCTCAGGGACAGGGGGTCGAGCACTGAAGCTTTCTTT.

The chain is built from TRBV9 and TRBJ1-1; weak D call: TRBD1 (5 bases). The CDR3 spans 15 residues. V shed 0 bases and J shed 11 bases, with 20 bases lying between them. From germline, CDR1 is SGDLS and CDR2 YYNGEE. The DNA of the CDR3 is TGTGCCAGCAGCGTAGCTATCGGGACGGGGGAGATGGCTTTCTTT. Encoded protein: CASSVAIGTGEMAFF.

The chain carries TRBV19 and TRBJ1-1; D remains unclear. V gave up 6 bases and J gave up 1 base, with 12 bases separating them. The CDR3 runs to 14 residues. Germline V gene sequence: CDR1 LNHDA, CDR2 SQIVND (reference sequence). CDR3: CASRTRAGNTEAFF. Written as DNA, the CDR3 is TGTGCCAGTAGGACGAGGGCAGGGAACACTGAAGCTTTCTTT.

Here the CDR3 DNA reads TGTGCCAGCAGCTTAGGAGGGGGATTAAATGAAAAACTGTTTTTT. Its translation is CASSLGGGLNEKLFF. V gene TRBV11-2 combines with J gene TRBJ1-4, with D possibly TRBD1 on 6 matching bases. Looked up from germline, CDR1 is SGHAT and CDR2 is FQNNGV. The CDR3 runs 15 residues. V was pared by 1 base and J by 5 bases, with 11 bases between.